This T cell receptor (beta chain) was identified in a study of response to subunit inactivated influenza vaccine. The study's findings and limits: Every seasonal influenza vaccination brings in few new T cells, the authors suggested.

This clonotype was detected a few times. Its antigen is not known. Using its own MiXCR run on the RT-PCR reads, TCRdb lists one record per CDR3 protein. Of approximately 230,000 distinct CDR3 sequences detected, less than 15% appear once; the ten largest clones hold approximately 7.8%. The CDR3 is 15 amino acids. V shed 1 base, J shed 8 bases, and the junction held 9 bases outside the gene matches. Germline V lookup: CDR1 SGHTA, CDR2 FQGTGA. Specimen: non-naive T cells sorted from PBMCs, collected about 14 days before vaccination. The chain has TRBV7-3 and TRBJ2-3; 7 bases line up with TRBD2. The clonotype was recovered from a man aged 45-60 years who received an inactivated influenza vaccine. The CDR3 loop reads CASSLMGGGRSTQYF. The CDR3 DNA reads TGTGCCAGCAGCTTAATGGGGGGGGGAAGGAGTACGCAGTATTTT.